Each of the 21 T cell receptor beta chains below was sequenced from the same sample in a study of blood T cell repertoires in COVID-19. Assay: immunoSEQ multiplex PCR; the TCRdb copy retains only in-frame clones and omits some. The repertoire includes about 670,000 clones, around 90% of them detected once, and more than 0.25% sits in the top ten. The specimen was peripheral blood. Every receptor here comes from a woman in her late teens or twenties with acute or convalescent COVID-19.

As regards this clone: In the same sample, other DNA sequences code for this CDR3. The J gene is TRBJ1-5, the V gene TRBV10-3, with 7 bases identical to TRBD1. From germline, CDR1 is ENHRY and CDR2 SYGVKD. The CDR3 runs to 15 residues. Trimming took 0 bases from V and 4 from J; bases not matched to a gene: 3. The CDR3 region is CAISESRDSNQPQHF. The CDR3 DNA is TGTGCCATCAGTGAGTCGCGGGACAGTAATCAGCCCCAGCATTTT.

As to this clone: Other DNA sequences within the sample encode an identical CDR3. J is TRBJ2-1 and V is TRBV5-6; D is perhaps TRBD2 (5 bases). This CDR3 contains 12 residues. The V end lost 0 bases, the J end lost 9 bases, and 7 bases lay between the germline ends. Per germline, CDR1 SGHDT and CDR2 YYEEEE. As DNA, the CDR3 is TGTGCCAGCAGCTTGGGCCGGGGTGAGCAGTTCTTC. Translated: CASSLGRGEQFF.

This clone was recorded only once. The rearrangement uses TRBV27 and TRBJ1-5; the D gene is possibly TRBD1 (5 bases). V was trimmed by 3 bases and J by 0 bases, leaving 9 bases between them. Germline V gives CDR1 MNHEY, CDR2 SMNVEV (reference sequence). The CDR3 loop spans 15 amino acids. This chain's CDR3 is CASSFDSYSNQPQHF. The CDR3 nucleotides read TGTGCCAGCAGTTTTGACAGCTATAGCAATCAGCCCCAGCATTTT.

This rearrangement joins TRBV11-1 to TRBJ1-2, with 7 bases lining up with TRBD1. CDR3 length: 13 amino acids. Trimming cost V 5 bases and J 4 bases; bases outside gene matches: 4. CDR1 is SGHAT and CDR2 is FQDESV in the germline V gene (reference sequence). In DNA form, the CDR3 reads TGTGCCAGCAGCCCAGGGGGTTTCTATGGCTACACCTTC. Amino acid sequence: CASSPGGFYGYTF.

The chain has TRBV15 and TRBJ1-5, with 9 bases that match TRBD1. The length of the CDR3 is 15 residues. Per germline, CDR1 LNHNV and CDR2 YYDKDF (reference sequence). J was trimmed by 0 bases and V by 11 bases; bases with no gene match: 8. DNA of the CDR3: TGTGCCTCCCGGGACAGGGCCTATAGCAATCAGCCCCAGCATTTT. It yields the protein CASRDRAYSNQPQHF.

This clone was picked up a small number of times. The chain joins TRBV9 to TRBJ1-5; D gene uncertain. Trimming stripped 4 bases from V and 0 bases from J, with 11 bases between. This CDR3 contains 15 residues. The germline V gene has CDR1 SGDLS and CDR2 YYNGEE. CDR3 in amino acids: CASSLAGYSNQPQHF. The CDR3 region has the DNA TGTGCCAGCAGCTTGGCGGGGTATAGCAATCAGCCCCAGCATTTT.

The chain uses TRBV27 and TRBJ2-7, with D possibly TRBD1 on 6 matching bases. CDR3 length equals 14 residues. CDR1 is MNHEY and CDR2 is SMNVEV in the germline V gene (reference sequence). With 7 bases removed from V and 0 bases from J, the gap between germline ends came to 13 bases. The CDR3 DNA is TGTGCCAGCAAAGAGGACAGTTACTCCTACGAGCAGTACTTC. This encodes CASKEDSYSYEQYF.

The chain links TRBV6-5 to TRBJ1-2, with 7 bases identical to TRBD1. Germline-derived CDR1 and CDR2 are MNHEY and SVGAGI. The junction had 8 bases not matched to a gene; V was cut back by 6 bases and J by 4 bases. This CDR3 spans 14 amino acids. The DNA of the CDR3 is TGTGCCAGCAGCACCCTGGACAGGACCTATGGCTACACCTTC. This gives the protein CASSTLDRTYGYTF.

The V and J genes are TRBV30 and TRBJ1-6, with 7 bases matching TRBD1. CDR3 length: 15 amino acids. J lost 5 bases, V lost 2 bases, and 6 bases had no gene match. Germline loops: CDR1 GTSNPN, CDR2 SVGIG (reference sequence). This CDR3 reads CAWSILTGDNSPLHF. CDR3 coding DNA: TGTGCCTGGAGTATTTTAACAGGGGATAATTCACCCCTCCACTTT. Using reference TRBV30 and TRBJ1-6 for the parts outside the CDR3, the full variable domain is SQTIHQWPATLVQPVGSPLSLECTVEGTSNPNLYWYRQAAGRGLQLLFYSVGIGQISSEVPQNLSASRPQDRQFILSSKKLLLSDSGFYLCAWSILTGDNSPLHFGNGTRLTVT.

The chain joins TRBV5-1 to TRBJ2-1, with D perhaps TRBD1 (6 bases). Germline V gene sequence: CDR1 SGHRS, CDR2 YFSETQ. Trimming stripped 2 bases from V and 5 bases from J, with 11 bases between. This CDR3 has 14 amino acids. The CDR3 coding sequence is TGCGCCAGCAGCTTCAACCAGGGGAACAATGAGCAGTTCTTC. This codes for CASSFNQGNNEQFF.

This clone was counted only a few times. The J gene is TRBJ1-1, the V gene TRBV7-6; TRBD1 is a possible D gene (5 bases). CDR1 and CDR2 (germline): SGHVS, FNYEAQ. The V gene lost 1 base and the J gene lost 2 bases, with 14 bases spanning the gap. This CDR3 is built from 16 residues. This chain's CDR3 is CASSLEFRQLNTEAFF. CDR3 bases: TGTGCCAGCAGCTTAGAATTTAGACAGCTAAACACTGAAGCTTTCTTT.

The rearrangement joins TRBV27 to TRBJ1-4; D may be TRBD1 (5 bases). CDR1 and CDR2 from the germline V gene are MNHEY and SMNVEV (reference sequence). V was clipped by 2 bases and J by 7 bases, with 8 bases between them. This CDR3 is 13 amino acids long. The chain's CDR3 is CASSLRQLEKLFF. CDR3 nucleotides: TGTGCCAGCAGTTTACGACAGCTTGAAAAACTGTTTTTT.

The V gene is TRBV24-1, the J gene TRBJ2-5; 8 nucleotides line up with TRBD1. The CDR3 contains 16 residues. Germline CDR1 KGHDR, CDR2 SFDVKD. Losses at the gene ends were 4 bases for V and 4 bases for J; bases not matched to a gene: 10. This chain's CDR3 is CATSEGRQGLGETQYF. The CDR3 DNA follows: TGTGCCACCAGTGAGGGAAGACAGGGGTTAGGAGAGACCCAGTACTTC.

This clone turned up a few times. The CDR3 nucleotides read TGTGCCAGCAGCGACAGGACAGGGGGCGGGAACACTGAAGCTTTCTTT. Translated: CASSDRTGGGNTEAFF. This chain uses TRBV7-6 with TRBJ1-1; TRBD1 aligns across 11 bases. Trimming took 5 bases from V and 1 from J; bases not matched to a gene: 6. Looked up from germline, CDR1 is SGHVS and CDR2 is FNYEAQ. The length of the CDR3 is 16 residues.

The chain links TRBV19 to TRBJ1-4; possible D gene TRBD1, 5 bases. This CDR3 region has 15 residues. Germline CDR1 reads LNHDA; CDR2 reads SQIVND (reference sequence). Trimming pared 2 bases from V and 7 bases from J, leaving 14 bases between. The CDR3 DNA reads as TGTGCCAGTAGTATAAGTGGCAGGGAAGGTGAAAAACTGTTTTTT. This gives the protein CASSISGREGEKLFF.

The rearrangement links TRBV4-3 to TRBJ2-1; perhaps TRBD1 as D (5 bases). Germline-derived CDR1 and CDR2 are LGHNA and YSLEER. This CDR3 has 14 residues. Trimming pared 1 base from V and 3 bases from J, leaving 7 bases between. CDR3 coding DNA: TGCGCCAGCAGCCAAGCTAGGGGCTACAATGAGCAGTTCTTC. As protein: CASSQARGYNEQFF.

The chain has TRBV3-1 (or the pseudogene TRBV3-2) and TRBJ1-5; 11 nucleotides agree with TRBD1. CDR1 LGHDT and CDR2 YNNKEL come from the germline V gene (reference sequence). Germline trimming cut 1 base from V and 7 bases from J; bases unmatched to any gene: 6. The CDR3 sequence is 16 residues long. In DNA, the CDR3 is TGTGCCAGCAGCCAAGGGGGGACAGGGGGGAGGCAGCCCCAGCATTTT. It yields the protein CASSQGGTGGRQPQHF.

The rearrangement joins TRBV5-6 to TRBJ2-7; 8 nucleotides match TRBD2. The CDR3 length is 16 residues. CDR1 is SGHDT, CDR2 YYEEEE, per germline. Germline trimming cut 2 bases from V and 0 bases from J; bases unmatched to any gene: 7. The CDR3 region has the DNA TGTGCCAGCAGCTTTGGGCGGGGGGAAATCTCCTACGAGCAGTACTTC. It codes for CASSFGRGEISYEQYF.

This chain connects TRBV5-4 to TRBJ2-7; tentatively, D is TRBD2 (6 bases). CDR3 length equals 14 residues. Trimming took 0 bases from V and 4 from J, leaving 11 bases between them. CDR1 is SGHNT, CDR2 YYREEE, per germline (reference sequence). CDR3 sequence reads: CASSLDYGSYEQYF. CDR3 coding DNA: TGTGCCAGCAGCTTGGATTACGGGAGTTACGAGCAGTACTTC.

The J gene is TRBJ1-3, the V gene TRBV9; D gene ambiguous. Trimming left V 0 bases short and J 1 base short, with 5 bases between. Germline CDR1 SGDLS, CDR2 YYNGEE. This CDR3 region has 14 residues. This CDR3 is CASSVAFSGNTIYF. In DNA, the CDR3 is TGTGCCAGCAGCGTAGCCTTTTCTGGAAACACCATATATTTT.

Here the CDR3 reads CASSLGGVHGYTF. In DNA, the CDR3 is TGTGCCAGCAGCTTGGGGGGGGTACATGGCTACACCTTC. The chain combines TRBV5-8 with TRBJ1-2, with D possibly TRBD1 on 5 matching bases. Trimming took 0 bases from V and 6 from J, leaving 9 bases between them. Per germline, CDR1 SGHTS and CDR2 YDEGEE. The CDR3 totals 13 residues.